Below, 13 T cell receptor beta chains from the same sample are listed, as sequenced in a study of T-cell reconstitution after alpha-beta-depleted transplantation in children. Construction of the TCRbeta library involved unique molecular identifiers. TCRdb reanalysed the PCR reads using MiXCR and keeps one entry per CDR3 protein. Of some 550,000 distinct CDR3 sequences listed, 20% to 25% are singletons. The sample in question was PBMCs, mostly from graft donor cells, obtained 360 days after TCRalphabeta/CD19-depleted stem cell transplant. The receptors originated from a boy younger than two who had a stem cell transplant for acute myeloid leukemia, so the T cells may come from the graft donor.

In DNA form, the CDR3 reads TGTGCCACCGGGGGCCCCTACAATGAGCAGTTCTTC. This sequence encodes CATGGPYNEQFF. The rearrangement joins TRBV7-2 to TRBJ2-1; TRBD1 or TRBD2 may be the D gene (6 bases each). V lost 10 bases to trimming and J lost 2 bases, with 9 bases between them. The germline CDR1 and CDR2 sequences are SGHTA and FQGNSA. This CDR3 has 12 residues. Using reference TRBV7-2 and TRBJ2-1 for the parts outside the CDR3, the full variable domain is GAGVSQSPSNKVTEKGKDVELRCDPISGHTALYWYRQSLGQGLEFLIYFQGNSAPDKSGLPSDRFSAERTGGSVSTLTIQRTQQEDSAVYLCATGGPYNEQFFGPGTRLTVL.

This clonotype occurred many times. The genes are TRBV6-1 and TRBJ2-1; D ambiguous. Germline CDR1 is MNHNS and CDR2 is SASEGT. The ends were cut back, 6 bases at V and 9 bases at J, with 18 bases in the middle. This CDR3 is 14 amino acids long. The CDR3 nucleotides read TGTGCCAGCAGCGATGGCATGGTGAGTAGTGAGCAGTTCTTC. Protein sequence: CASSDGMVSSEQFF.

The gene calls are TRBV20-1 and TRBJ2-7; TRBD1 or TRBD2 may be the D gene (5 bases each). V was clipped by 5 bases and J by 5 bases, with 13 bases between them. CDR3 length: 12 residues. CDR1 is DFQATT, CDR2 SNEGSKA, per germline (reference sequence). DNA for the CDR3: TGCAGTGCTGGCTACGAGGGGAACGAGCAGTACGTC. Translation gives CSAGYEGNEQYV.

The chain combines TRBV28 with TRBJ1-1; D gene ambiguous. CDR1 and CDR2 (germline): MDHEN, SYDVKM. This CDR3 has 13 amino acids. Between the trimmed V and J ends, which lost 6 bases and 6 bases, there was a span of 14 bases. The CDR3 sequence is CASSNALLAEAFF. In DNA, the CDR3 is TGTGCCAGCAGCAACGCCTTGCTCGCTGAAGCTTTCTTT.

As concerns this clonotype: The junction differs from germline at one of its ends, possibly a read error. The V and J genes are TRBV20-1 and TRBJ2-5; D perhaps matches TRBD2 (6 bases). Per the germline V gene, CDR1 is DFQATT and CDR2 is SNEGSKA (reference sequence). The CDR3 contains 12 residues. CDR3 protein: CSASLSGETRYF. CDR3 nucleotides: TGCAGTGCTAGTCTATCGGGGGAGACCCGGTACTTC.

This clonotype occurred many times. The chain employs TRBV29-1 and TRBJ1-1; TRBD1 matches 7 bases. After removal of 2 bases from V and 0 bases from J, the junction contained 6 bases not matched to a gene. This CDR3 has 15 amino acids. The germline V gene has CDR1 SQVTM and CDR2 ANQGSEA. In DNA, the CDR3 is TGCAGCGTTGAATCGGTTCAGGGGGTGAACACTGAAGCTTTCTTT. Translation: CSVESVQGVNTEAFF. Supplemented by reference TRBV29-1 and TRBJ1-1, the full variable domain reads SAVISQKPSRDICQRGTSLTIQCQVDSQVTMMFWYRQQPGQSLTLIATANQGSEATYESGFVIDKFPISRPNLTFSTLTVSNMSPEDSSIYLCSVESVQGVNTEAFFGQGTRLTVV.

The rearrangement joins TRBV24-1 to TRBJ2-2; no clear D. From germline, CDR1 is KGHDR and CDR2 SFDVKD. The CDR3 contains 13 residues. V lost 7 bases and J 5 bases, leaving 10 bases between the germline ends. DNA of the CDR3: TGTGCCACCAGCGTAAGGAGTACCGGGGAGCTGTTTTTT. Protein: CATSVRSTGELFF.

At least ten counts were recorded for this clonotype. The V call is TRBV12-3 or TRBV12-4, the J call TRBJ1-2; D call uncertain. This CDR3 has 13 residues. The germline V and J ends were trimmed by 6 bases and 4 bases, with 12 bases remaining between them. This chain's CDR3 is CASSLRRAYGYTF. The CDR3 DNA follows: TGTGCCAGCAGCCTTCGTCGGGCCTATGGCTACACCTTC.

Only a few counts were recorded for this clonotype. The chain combines TRBV4-2 with TRBJ1-1; D possibly corresponds to TRBD1 (6 bases). CDR3 length equals 16 residues. Trimming stripped 2 bases from V and 3 bases from J, with 16 bases between. Germline V gives CDR1 LGHNA, CDR2 YNFKEQ. The CDR3 bases are TGTGCCAGCAGCCAACCTCAAGGGCGGGGGCACACTGAAGCTTTCTTT. Translating it yields CASSQPQGRGHTEAFF.

This clonotype was picked up a small number of times. The chain links TRBV10-3 to TRBJ2-3, with a weak D call TRBD1 (6 bases). CDR3 length equals 15 residues. V was trimmed by 2 bases and J by 7 bases, leaving 16 bases between them. Germline assignment: CDR1 ENHRY and CDR2 SYGVKD. The DNA of the CDR3 is TGTGCCATCAGTGAGACAGGGAGTACGCGGCATACGCAGTATTTT. Residues: CAISETGSTRHTQYF.

The J gene is TRBJ2-1, the V gene TRBV6-6; 11 bases line up with TRBD2. CDR1 and CDR2 (germline): MNHNY, SVGAGI (reference sequence). V was clipped by 6 bases and J by 9 bases; unmatched bases: 10. This CDR3 comprises 15 residues. This CDR3 is CASRTLAGGIIEQFF. CDR3 nucleotides: TGTGCCAGCAGGACGCTAGCGGGGGGTATCATTGAGCAGTTCTTC.

The chain employs TRBV7-2 and TRBJ1-3; 11 nucleotides agree with TRBD1. Germline V CDR1 and CDR2: SGHTA, FQGNSA. This CDR3 is built from 16 residues. V lost 5 bases to trimming and J lost 8 bases; unmatched junction nucleotides: 11. The CDR3 bases are TGTGCCAGCAGCCGACGAGGGACAGGGGGAAGGGACACCATATATTTT. Amino acids: CASSRRGTGGRDTIYF.

This clonotype was found many times. The V gene is TRBV20-1, the J gene TRBJ2-5; D unresolved. CDR3 length: 10 amino acids. Trimming shortened V by 5 bases and J by 2 bases, and 3 bases separated the two germline ends. The germline V gene encodes CDR1 DFQATT and CDR2 SNEGSKA (reference sequence). CDR3 DNA: TGCAGTGCTCGACAAGAGACCCAGTACTTC. Protein product: CSARQETQYF.